A selection of T cell receptor beta chains follows, all from one sample in a study of shared clonotypes between healthy human individuals. Here immunoSEQ multiplex PCR was the method, and the copy in TCRdb shows in-frame clones only, minus some. The sample lists under 1 million clones, 90% to 98% seen once, with less than 0.25% in the top ten. The sample taken for sequencing was naive CD8+ T cells sorted from blood. These receptors were obtained from a young man in good health. Each CDR3 is given with its conserved first and last residue. The D gene is left open where the match is weak. A clone size is listed for some rows: how often the clone was seen (once, few, many), or a class if it is expanded.

clone size	D gene	V gene	J gene	CDR3 DNA	CDR3 protein
.	TRBD2	TRBV15	TRBJ2-1	TGTGCCACCAGCAGAGAGGGCCTAGCGGGAGAGGAGCAGTTCTTC	CATSREGLAGEEQFF
.	.	TRBV11-2	TRBJ2-7	TGTGCCAGCAGCCCGGACGGTTCCTACGAGCAGTACTTC	CASSPDGSYEQYF
.	TRBD2	TRBV4-1	TRBJ2-1	TGCGCCAGCAGCCCCTCTTCTAGCGGGGGGCTATACAATGAGCAGTTCTTC	CASSPSSSGGLYNEQFF
.	TRBD1	TRBV27	TRBJ1-1	TGTGCCAGCAAGATGAACAGGGGAAGTTTATCGGACACTGAAGCTTTCTTT	CASKMNRGSLSDTEAFF
.	TRBD1	TRBV2	TRBJ2-7	TGTGCCAGCAGTGAATCGGAGGACAGGTACTACGAGCAGTACTTC	CASSESEDRYYEQYF
.	.	TRBV27	TRBJ2-3	TGTGCCAGCAGTTTTTCGGACAACACAGATACGCAGTATTTT	CASSFSDNTDTQYF
.	.	TRBV27	TRBJ2-6	TGTGCCAGCAGTTTAAATCAGGGGAGCTCTGGGGCCAACGTCCTGACTTTC	CASSLNQGSSGANVLTF
.	.	TRBV7-2	TRBJ2-7	TGTGCCAGCAGCTTAGTAACTAGCACTTACGAGCAGTACTTC	CASSLVTSTYEQYF
.	TRBD2	TRBV19	TRBJ2-1	TGTGCCAGTACGCCACCCAATAGCGGGGTCCTTGAGCAGTTCTTC	CASTPPNSGVLEQFF
.	.	TRBV11-2	TRBJ2-7	TGTGCCAGCAGCTTTACCACCTTTGCTATCCGCTACGAGCAGTACTTC	CASSFTTFAIRYEQYF
.	.	TRBV29-1	TRBJ2-1	TGCAGCGTTGTAGGGACAAAGGGTGAGCAGTTCTTC	CSVVGTKGEQFF
.	.	TRBV4-2	TRBJ2-3	TGTGCCAGCAGCCTCCCCGCCTATAGCACAGATACGCAGTATTTT	CASSLPAYSTDTQYF
.	.	TRBV29-1	TRBJ2-3	TGCAGCGTTTCGCGCAGGGCCATTAGCACAGATACGCAGTATTTT	CSVSRRAISTDTQYF
.	.	TRBV2	TRBJ2-3	TGTGCCAGCAGGGGACGGAGAGATACGCAGTATTTT	CASRGRRDTQYF
.	TRBD2	TRBV9	TRBJ2-1	TGTGCCAGCAGCGTAAGGCTAGGGGATCGGACTAGCGGGAGGCAGCCTCTCAATGAGCAGTTCTTC	CASSVRLGDRTSGRQPLNEQFF
.	.	TRBV29-1	TRBJ2-2	TGCAGCGTTGTAGACAAAAACACCGGGGAGCTGTTTTTT	CSVVDKNTGELFF
.	.	TRBV6-5	TRBJ2-7	TGTGCCAGCAGTGAATCAACTAGGTTCTACGAGCAGTACTTC	CASSESTRFYEQYF
.	.	TRBV19	TRBJ1-4	TGTGCCAGTAGTATAGGAAAGCGGGGGACTAATGAAAAACTGTTTTTT	CASSIGKRGTNEKLFF
.	TRBD2	TRBV6-5	TRBJ2-7	TGTGCCAGCAGCGTGTCGGGGGGTTACGAGCAGTACTTC	CASSVSGGYEQYF
.	.	TRBV5-6	TRBJ1-2	TGTGCCAGCAGCCCCGTGAGGGCAGGGCATGGCTACACCTTC	CASSPVRAGHGYTF
.	.	TRBV5-5	TRBJ1-2	TGTGCCAGCAGCTTAAGCAGGTTTGGCTATGGCTACACCTTC	CASSLSRFGYGYTF
.	TRBD1	TRBV13	TRBJ2-7	TGTGCCAGCAGCTTCCGGGACAGGGGTGTTTACGAGCAGTACTTC	CASSFRDRGVYEQYF
.	.	TRBV7-3	TRBJ2-1	TGTGCCAGCAGCTGGCTAGGGGATGAGCAGTTCTTC	CASSWLGDEQFF
.	.	TRBV27	TRBJ2-7	TGTGCCAGCGGGCCCTTCTACGAGCAGTACTTC	CASGPFYEQYF
.	TRBD1	TRBV4-1	TRBJ2-7	TGCGCCAGCAGCAAGGACAGGGTAGGTTCCTACGAGCAGTACTTC	CASSKDRVGSYEQYF
.	.	TRBV1	TRBJ2-5	TGCACCAGCAGCCAACCTATGCGTCAAGAGACCCAGTACTTC	CTSSQPMRQETQYF
.	TRBD2	TRBV5-4	TRBJ2-5	TGTGCCAGCAGCGCGACTAGCGGGAGACAGGAGACCCAGTACTTC	CASSATSGRQETQYF
.	TRBD2	TRBV2	TRBJ2-7	TGTGCCAGCAGTGACCAGGCGGGAGTAGGAAATTACGAGCAGTACTTC	CASSDQAGVGNYEQYF
.	.	TRBV19	TRBJ2-1	TGTGCCACGGGACTTCAGATAGTCGATGAGCAGTTCTTC	CATGLQIVDEQFF
.	.	TRBV7-9	TRBJ1-3	TGTGCCAGCAGCTCCCTGGGGGCTGGTCGGAGCACCATATATTTT	CASSSLGAGRSTIYF
once	.	TRBV4-1	TRBJ2-7	TGCGCCAGCAGCCCCCGGGACTTCGCCTACGAGCAGTACTTC	CASSPRDFAYEQYF
.	.	TRBV7-9	TRBJ2-7	TGTGCCAGCAGCTTAACCCCACCCTCCCGGGGTGCCTACGAGCAGTACTTC	CASSLTPPSRGAYEQYF
.	TRBD2	TRBV4-3	TRBJ2-1	TGCGCCAGCAGCCAAGGCATCAGGGGACTAGCGGGACCTACCCTCTACAATGAGCAGTTCTTC	CASSQGIRGLAGPTLYNEQFF
.	.	TRBV5-8	TRBJ2-7	TGTGCCAGCAGCCACCGACAGGACGGCTCCCTCACCGAGCAGTACTTC	CASSHRQDGSLTEQYF
.	.	TRBV6-1	TRBJ2-3	TGTGCCAGCAGACAAGACATGACGTCCACAGATACGCAGTATTTT	CASRQDMTSTDTQYF
.	.	TRBV25-1	TRBJ2-5	TGTGCCAGCAGTGAATACGGCAGGGGATGGGTTCGGGAGACCCAGTACTTC	CASSEYGRGWVRETQYF
once	.	TRBV28	TRBJ2-3	TGTGCCAGCAGTCGGGACTCCACAGATACGCAGTATTTT	CASSRDSTDTQYF
.	.	TRBV27	TRBJ1-5	TGTGCCAGCAGTCCCCAGAAACTTAGCAATCAGCCCCAGCATTTT	CASSPQKLSNQPQHF
once	.	TRBV11-1	TRBJ2-1	TGTGCCAGCAGCTTCCCTCCTTCAGGACAAGACAATGAGCAGTTCTTC	CASSFPPSGQDNEQFF
.	.	TRBV6-5	TRBJ2-3	TGTGCCAGCAGTTACTCGCCGGGTTCCGCCACAGATACGCAGTATTTT	CASSYSPGSATDTQYF
.	TRBD2	TRBV27	TRBJ2-1	TGTGCCAGCAGTCAAGGGGGTAGCGGGAGTGTGAATGAGCAGTTCTTC	CASSQGGSGSVNEQFF
.	.	TRBV5-1	TRBJ1-2	TGCGCCAGCAGCTTGACAGACCCGACTTACTATGGCTACACCTTC	CASSLTDPTYYGYTF
few	.	TRBV27	TRBJ2-7	TGTGCCAGCAGTTTACTTCAGACCTCGGGGTCCTACGAGCAGTACTTC	CASSLLQTSGSYEQYF
.	.	TRBV6-6	TRBJ1-1	TGTGCCAGCAGTTACTCGTTTGGGGCGACAGGACCTGAAGCTTTCTTT	CASSYSFGATGPEAFF
.	.	TRBV19	TRBJ2-2	TGTGCCAGTAGTATTGGTGTGAACACCGGGGAGCTGTTTTTT	CASSIGVNTGELFF
.	TRBD1	TRBV2	TRBJ1-1	TGTGCCAGCAGTGAGGGCCAGGGGGTGAACACTGAAGCTTTCTTT	CASSEGQGVNTEAFF
once	.	TRBV6-6	TRBJ1-2	TGTGCCAGCAGTTACTCGAACAGGGACTATGGCTACACCTTC	CASSYSNRDYGYTF
.	.	TRBV4-1	TRBJ2-3	TGCGCCAGCAGCCAACCTCAGCGGGTCGGCACAGATACGCAGTATTTT	CASSQPQRVGTDTQYF
.	.	TRBV14	TRBJ2-7	TGTGCCAGCAGCCCCGGACAGTCTGACTCCTACGAGCAGTACTTC	CASSPGQSDSYEQYF
once	.	TRBV7-7	TRBJ2-5	TGTGCCAGCAGCTTAAAGGCAGGGATAGGGGAGACCCAGTACTTC	CASSLKAGIGETQYF
.	TRBD2	TRBV4-1	TRBJ2-1	TGCGCCAGCAGCCAAGAAATGGCGGGAGTAAATGAGCAGTTCTTC	CASSQEMAGVNEQFF
.	TRBD1	TRBV6-5	TRBJ2-1	TGTGCCAGCACCGACACCGGGACAGGGGGCTATGAGCAGTTCTTC	CASTDTGTGGYEQFF
.	TRBD1	TRBV7-9	TRBJ2-1	TGTGCCAGCAGCCCTAGAGACAGGGCTGAGCAGTTCTTC	CASSPRDRAEQFF
.	.	TRBV5-5	TRBJ2-5	TGTGCCAGCAGACATACGACAGAAACACAAGAGACCCAGTACTTC	CASRHTTETQETQYF
.	.	TRBV4-1	TRBJ2-1	TGCGCCAGCAGCCTCCTGGGTGTTGAGCAGTTCTTC	CASSLLGVEQFF